The 5 T cell receptor beta chains in this list originate from one sample, sequenced in a study of blood T cell repertoires in COVID-19. Clones were read by immunoSEQ multiplex PCR, and TCRdb kept only the in-frame ones, dropping some. The sample carries approximately 670,000 clones, more than 80% recorded once. Sequenced material: peripheral blood. The receptors here all came from a woman aged 18-29 years with acute or convalescent COVID-19.

The rearrangement joins TRBV11-2 to TRBJ1-3, with D possibly TRBD1 on 5 matching bases. Germline CDR1 SGHAT, CDR2 FQNNGV. This CDR3 has 16 amino acids. The V and J ends lost 1 base and 1 base respectively, with 11 bases between them. The chain's CDR3 is CASSLGTILSGNTIYF. CDR3 nucleotides: TGTGCCAGCAGCTTAGGGACAATTCTATCTGGAAACACCATATATTTT.

CDR3 sequence: CASSAGLGTEAFF. For the CDR3, the DNA is TGTGCCAGCAGCGCGGGCTTGGGGACTGAAGCTTTCTTT. V and J are TRBV7-3 and TRBJ1-1, with D unclear. Germline assignment: CDR1 SGHTA and CDR2 FQGTGA. V was shortened by 5 bases and J by 5 bases, with 12 bases between the two germline ends. The CDR3 length is 13 residues.

The CDR3 loop reads CASSLVGQVDSGNTIYF. The CDR3 bases are TGTGCCAGCAGCTTAGTGGGACAGGTCGACTCTGGAAACACCATATATTTT. This chain joins TRBV7-2 and TRBJ1-3; TRBD1 matches 8 bases. The CDR3 consists of 17 residues. The ends lost 1 base at V and 0 bases at J; junction bases unmatched: 5. Germline CDR1 SGHTA, CDR2 FQGNSA.

The J gene is TRBJ2-6, the V gene TRBV6-5, with D possibly being TRBD2 (5 bases). CDR3 length: 15 amino acids. Trimming removed 5 bases from V and 0 bases from J, with 8 bases in between. Germline values: CDR1 MNHEY, CDR2 SVGAGI. CDR3 residues: CASSRTSSGANVLTF. The CDR3, as DNA: TGTGCCAGCAGTCGTACTAGCTCTGGGGCCAACGTCCTGACTTTC.

The chain joins TRBV6-5 to TRBJ1-1; 7 bases agree with TRBD1. Germline V gene sequence: CDR1 MNHEY, CDR2 SVGAGI. The V segment lost 5 bases and the J segment 11 bases; nucleotides outside the gene matches: 8. The CDR3 is made up of 12 amino acids. The CDR3 loop reads CASSTQGMMAFF. CDR3 DNA sequence: TGTGCCAGCAGTACACAGGGGATGATGGCTTTCTTT.